This T cell receptor (beta chain) was sequenced in a study of CD39 and CD103 CD8 tumor-infiltrating T cells. Looking at the study overall: An ovarian cancer patient and a couple of HNSCC patients had repertoire comparisons shown. Study-wide findings and caveats: DP CD8 TILs seemed more oligoclonal than DN, SP and blood memory CD8.

A word on this clone: Its target is not known.

The CDR3 has 14 residues. V shed 3 bases and J shed 1 base, with 8 bases lying between them. Germline V gene sequence: CDR1 MDHEN, CDR2 SYDVKM. Sequencing was performed with immunoSEQ multiplex PCR; in TCRdb, only in-frame clones are kept and a portion is missing. Among around 730 clones listed, about 55% were seen once. The rearrangement links TRBV28 to TRBJ2-3, with D possibly being TRBD1 (5 bases). The sample was CD39+ CD103+ CD8+ T cells sorted from the tumor. As for subset: CD103+CD39+ double-positive CD45RA- CD8 T cells. This TCR came from a human donor with head and neck squamous cell carcinoma. CDR3 sequence reads: CASSFQGGTDTQYF. The CDR3, as DNA: TGTGCCAGCAGTTTTCAGGGCGGCACAGATACGCAGTATTTT.